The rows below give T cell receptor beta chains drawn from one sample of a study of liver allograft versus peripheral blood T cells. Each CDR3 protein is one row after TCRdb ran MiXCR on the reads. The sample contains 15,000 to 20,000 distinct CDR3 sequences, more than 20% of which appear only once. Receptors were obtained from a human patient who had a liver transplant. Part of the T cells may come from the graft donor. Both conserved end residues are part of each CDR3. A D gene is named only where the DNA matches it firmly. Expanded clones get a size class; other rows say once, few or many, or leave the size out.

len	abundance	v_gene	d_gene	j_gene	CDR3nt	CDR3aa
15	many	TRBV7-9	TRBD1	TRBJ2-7	TGTGCCAGCAGCTTGGTCCGCAGGGGGAGATACGAGCAGTACTTC	CASSLVRRGRYEQYF
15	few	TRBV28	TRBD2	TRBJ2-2	TGTGCCAGCAGTTTCGGGGGGACGAACACCGGGGAGCTGTTTTTT	CASSFGGTNTGELFF
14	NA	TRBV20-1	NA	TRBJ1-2	TGCAGTGCTAGGGTGGGGAGTAAGCGCTATGGCTACACCTTC	CSARVGSKRYGYTF
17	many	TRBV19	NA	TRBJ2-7	TGTGCCAGTAGTATCAGGGTCGTAGGCAGCGGCTCCTACGAGCAGTACTTC	CASSIRVVGSGSYEQYF
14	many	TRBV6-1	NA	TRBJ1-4	TGTGCCAGCAAAAGGGGCCTTGGCAATGAAAAACTGTTTTTT	CASKRGLGNEKLFF
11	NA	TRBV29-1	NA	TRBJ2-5	TGCAGCGGGGGGACCGGGGCGACCCAGTACTTC	CSGGTGATQYF
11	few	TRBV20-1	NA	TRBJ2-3	TGCAGTGCTAGTCTGAAAGATACGCAGTATTTT	CSASLKDTQYF
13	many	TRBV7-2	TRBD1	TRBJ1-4	TGTGCCAGCACCGACAGGGTTCGGGAAAAACTGTTTTTT	CASTDRVREKLFF
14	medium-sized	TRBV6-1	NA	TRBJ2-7	TGTGCCAGCAGTGGCTACAGGAGCTCCTACGAGCAGTACTTC	CASSGYRSSYEQYF
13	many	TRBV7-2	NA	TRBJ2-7	TGTGCCAGCAGCCCGACCAGGACTTACGAGCAGTACTTC	CASSPTRTYEQYF
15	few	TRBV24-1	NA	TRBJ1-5	TGTGCCACCAGTGATTCCCGGTCGTCCGGTCAGCCCCAGCATTTT	CATSDSRSSGQPQHF
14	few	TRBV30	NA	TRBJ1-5	TGTGCCTGGAGTGCCCAAATGGGCAATCAGCCCCAGCATTTT	CAWSAQMGNQPQHF
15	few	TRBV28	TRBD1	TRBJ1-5	TGTGCCAGCAGATCCCCGACAGGGGGCAATCAGCCCCAGCATTTT	CASRSPTGGNQPQHF
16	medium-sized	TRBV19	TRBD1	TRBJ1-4	TGTGCCAGTAGTATTTCGACAGGGGGACGTAATGAAAAACTGTTTTTT	CASSISTGGRNEKLFF
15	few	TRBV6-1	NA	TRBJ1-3	TGTGCCAGCAGCGAAGCCCGGGTAACTGGAAACACCATATATTTT	CASSEARVTGNTIYF
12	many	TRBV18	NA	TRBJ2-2	TGTGCCAGCTCACCGGGAACCGGGGAGCTGTTTTTT	CASSPGTGELFF
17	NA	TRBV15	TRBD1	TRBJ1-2	TGTGCCACCAGCAGAGGTGGTTGGCAGGGGGGCAGTTGGGGCTACACCTTC	CATSRGGWQGGSWGYTF
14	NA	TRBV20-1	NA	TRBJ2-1	TGCAGTGCTAGAGATTCAGGCTACTACAATGAGCAGTTCTTC	CSARDSGYYNEQFF
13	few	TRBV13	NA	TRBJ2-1	TGTGCCAGCAGCCTGCAGGGTAGGGATGAGCAGTTCTTC	CASSLQGRDEQFF
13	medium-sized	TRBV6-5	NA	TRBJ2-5	TGTGCCAGCAGCCCGAGCGGAACGGAGACCCAGTACTTC	CASSPSGTETQYF
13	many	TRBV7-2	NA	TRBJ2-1	TGTGCCAGCAGCCCAACCCAGAACGGGGAGCAGTTCTTC	CASSPTQNGEQFF
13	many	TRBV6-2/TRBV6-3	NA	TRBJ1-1	TGTGCCAGCAGTGTACGTCGCTCAGTTGAAGCTTTCTTT	CASSVRRSVEAFF
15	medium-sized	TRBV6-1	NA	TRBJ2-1	TGTGCCAGCAGTGAAGTTGGGTTCGCGGAGTATGAGCAGTTCTTC	CASSEVGFAEYEQFF
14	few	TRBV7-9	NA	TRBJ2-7	TGTGCCAGCAGCTCAAAGACAGGTACCTACGAGCAGTACTTC	CASSSKTGTYEQYF
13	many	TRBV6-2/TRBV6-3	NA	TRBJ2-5	TGTGCCAGCAGAAGGAGCGGTAGGGAGACCCAGTACTTC	CASRRSGRETQYF
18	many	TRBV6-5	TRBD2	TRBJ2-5	TGTGCCAGCAGTTACTCGGGACTAGCGGGAGCTGAGTCAGAGACCCAGTACTTC	CASSYSGLAGAESETQYF
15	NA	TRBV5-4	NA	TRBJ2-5	TGTGCCAGCAGCTTGGCCCGTAGGGACGGTGAGACCCAGTACTTC	CASSLARRDGETQYF
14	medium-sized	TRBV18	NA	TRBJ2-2	TGTGCCAGCTCACCGGACTCGAACACCGGGGAGCTGTTTTTT	CASSPDSNTGELFF
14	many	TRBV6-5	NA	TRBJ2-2	TGTGCCAGCACCCTGGCAGCGAACACCGGGGAGCTGTTTTTT	CASTLAANTGELFF
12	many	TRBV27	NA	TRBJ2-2	TGTGCCAGCAGTCAAAGGGGCGGGGAGCTGTTTTTT	CASSQRGGELFF
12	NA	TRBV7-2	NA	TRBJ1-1	TGTGCCAGCAGCTTAGGACAGGTCGAAGCTTTCTTT	CASSLGQVEAFF
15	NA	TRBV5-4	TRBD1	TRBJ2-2	TGTGCCAGCAGCCGACAGGGACAAAACACCGGGGAGCTGTTTTTT	CASSRQGQNTGELFF
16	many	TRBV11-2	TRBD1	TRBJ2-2	TGTGCCAGCAGCCTACGGACAGGCACGGTTGCAGGGGAGCTGTTTTTT	CASSLRTGTVAGELFF
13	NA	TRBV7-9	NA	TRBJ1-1	TGTGCCAGCAGCTCCCAGGCTAACACTGAAGCTTTCTTT	CASSSQANTEAFF
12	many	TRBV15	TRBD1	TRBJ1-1	TGTGCCACCAGCCCAGACAGGGTGGGCGCTTTCTTT	CATSPDRVGAFF
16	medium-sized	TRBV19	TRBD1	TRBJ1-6	TGTGCCACCCAGGGGGGGGCTGGCTCCTATAATTCACCCCTCCACTTT	CATQGGAGSYNSPLHF
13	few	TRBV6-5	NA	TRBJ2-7	TGTGCCAGCAGCCCCCCCGGGGGCTGGGAGCAGTACTTC	CASSPPGGWEQYF
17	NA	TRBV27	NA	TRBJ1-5	TGTGCCAGCAGTGTAGGCATCGGGGGGGCTTCGGGTCAGCCCCAGCATTTT	CASSVGIGGASGQPQHF
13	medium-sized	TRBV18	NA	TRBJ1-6	TGTGCCAGCTCACCAGGGGGCCATTCACCCCTCCACTTT	CASSPGGHSPLHF
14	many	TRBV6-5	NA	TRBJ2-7	TGTGCCAGCAGTTACGGGGCCAGGGACTACGAGCAGTACTTC	CASSYGARDYEQYF
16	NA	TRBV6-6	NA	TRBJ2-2	TGTGCCAGCAGTCCTCAGGGGCGCCAACTAACCGGGGAGCTGTTTTTT	CASSPQGRQLTGELFF
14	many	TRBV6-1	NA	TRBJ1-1	TGTGCCAGCAGTACCCATGGGACGAACACTGAAGCTTTCTTT	CASSTHGTNTEAFF
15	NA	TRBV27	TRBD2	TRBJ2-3	TGTGCCAGCATGTTAAGCGGGATAACGGTAGATACGCAGTATTTT	CASMLSGITVDTQYF
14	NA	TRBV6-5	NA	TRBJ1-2	TGTGCCAGCAGCCCCATTATCACTAACTATGGCTACACCTTC	CASSPIITNYGYTF
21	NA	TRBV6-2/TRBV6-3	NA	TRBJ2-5	TGTGCCAGCAGTTACCGTTTTGATTTGTGGACCGTGAAAATGTACCAAGAGACCCAGTACTTC	CASSYRFDLWTVKMYQETQYF
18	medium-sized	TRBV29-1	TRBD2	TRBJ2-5	TGCAGCGTTGGAGGTGGGGCTAGCGGGAGTTCTGCTGCGGAGACCCAGTACTTC	CSVGGGASGSSAAETQYF
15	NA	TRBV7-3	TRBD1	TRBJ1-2	TGTGCCAGCAGCTTATCCGGACAGGGCGGATATGGCTACACCTTC	CASSLSGQGGYGYTF
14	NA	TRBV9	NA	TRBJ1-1	TGTGCCAGCAGCGTAGAGGGAGGGTACACTGAAGCTTTCTTT	CASSVEGGYTEAFF